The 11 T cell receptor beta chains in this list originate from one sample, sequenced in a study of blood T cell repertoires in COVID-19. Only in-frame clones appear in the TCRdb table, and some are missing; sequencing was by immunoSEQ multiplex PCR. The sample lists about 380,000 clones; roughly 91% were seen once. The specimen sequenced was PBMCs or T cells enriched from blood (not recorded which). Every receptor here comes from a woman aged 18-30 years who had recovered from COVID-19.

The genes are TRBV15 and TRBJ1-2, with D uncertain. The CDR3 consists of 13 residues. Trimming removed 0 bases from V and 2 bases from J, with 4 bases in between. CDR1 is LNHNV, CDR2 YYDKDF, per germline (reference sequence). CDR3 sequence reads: CATSREQNYGYTF. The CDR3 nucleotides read TGTGCCACCAGCAGAGAACAGAACTATGGCTACACCTTC.

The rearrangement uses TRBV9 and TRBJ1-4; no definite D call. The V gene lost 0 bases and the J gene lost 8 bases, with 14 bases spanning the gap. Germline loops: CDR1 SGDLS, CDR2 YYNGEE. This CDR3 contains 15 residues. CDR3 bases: TGTGCCAGCAGCGTAGGGAACCCCGGAGGCGAAAAACTGTTTTTT. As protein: CASSVGNPGGEKLFF.

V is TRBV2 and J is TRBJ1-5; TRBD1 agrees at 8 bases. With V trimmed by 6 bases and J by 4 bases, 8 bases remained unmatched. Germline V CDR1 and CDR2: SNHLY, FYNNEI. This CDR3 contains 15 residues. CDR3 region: CASRRPGQANQPQHF. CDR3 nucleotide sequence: TGTGCCAGCAGGCGCCCGGGACAGGCTAATCAGCCCCAGCATTTT.

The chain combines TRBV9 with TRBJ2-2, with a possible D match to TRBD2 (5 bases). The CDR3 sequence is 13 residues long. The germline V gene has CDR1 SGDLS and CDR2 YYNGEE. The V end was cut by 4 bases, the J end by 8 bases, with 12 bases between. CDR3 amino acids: CASSQGRAGELFF. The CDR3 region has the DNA TGTGCCAGCAGCCAAGGGAGAGCGGGGGAGCTGTTTTTT.

CDR3 sequence (DNA): TGTGCCATCAGTGAGTCTTCAGACACAGATACGCAGTATTTT. Translating it yields CAISESSDTDTQYF. The chain combines TRBV10-3 with TRBJ2-3; D not certain. The germline CDR1 and CDR2 sequences are ENHRY and SYGVKD. V lost 0 bases, J lost 2 bases, and 6 bases lay in between. The CDR3 has 14 amino acids.

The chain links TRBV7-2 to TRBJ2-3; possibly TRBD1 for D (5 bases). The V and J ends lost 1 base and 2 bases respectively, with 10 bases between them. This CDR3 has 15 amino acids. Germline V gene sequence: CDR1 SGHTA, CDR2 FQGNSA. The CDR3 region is CASSLVGQATDTQYF. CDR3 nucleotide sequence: TGTGCCAGCAGCTTAGTCGGACAAGCCACAGATACGCAGTATTTT.

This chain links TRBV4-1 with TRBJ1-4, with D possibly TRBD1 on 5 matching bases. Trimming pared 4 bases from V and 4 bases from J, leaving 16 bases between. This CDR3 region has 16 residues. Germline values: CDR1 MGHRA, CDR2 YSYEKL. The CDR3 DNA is TGCGCCAGCAGCCCGGGGGGTCCAGGGCGTAATGAAAAACTGTTTTTT. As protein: CASSPGGPGRNEKLFF.

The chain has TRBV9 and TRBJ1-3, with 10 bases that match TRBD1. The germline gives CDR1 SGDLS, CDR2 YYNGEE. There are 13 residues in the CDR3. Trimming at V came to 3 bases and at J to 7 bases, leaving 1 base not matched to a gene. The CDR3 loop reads CASSAGQGNTIYF. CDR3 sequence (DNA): TGTGCCAGCAGCGCGGGACAGGGGAACACCATATATTTT. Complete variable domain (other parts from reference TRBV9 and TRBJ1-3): DSGVTQTPKHLITATGQRVTLRCSPRSGDLSVYWYQQSLDQGLQFLIQYYNGEERAKGNILERFSAQQFPDLHSELNLSSLELGDSALYFCASSAGQGNTIYFGEGSWLTVV.

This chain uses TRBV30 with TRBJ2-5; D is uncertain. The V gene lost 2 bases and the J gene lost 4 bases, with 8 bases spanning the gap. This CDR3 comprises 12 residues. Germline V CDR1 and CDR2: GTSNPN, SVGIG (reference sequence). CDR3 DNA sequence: TGTGCCTGGAGTCCAGGCCCAGAGACCCAGTACTTC. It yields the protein CAWSPGPETQYF.

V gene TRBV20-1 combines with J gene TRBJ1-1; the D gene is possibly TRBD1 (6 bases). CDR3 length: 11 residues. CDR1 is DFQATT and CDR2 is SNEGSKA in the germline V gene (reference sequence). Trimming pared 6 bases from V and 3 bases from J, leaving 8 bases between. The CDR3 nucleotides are TGCAGTGCGAAGGGGGACACTGAAGCTTTCTTT. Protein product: CSAKGDTEAFF.

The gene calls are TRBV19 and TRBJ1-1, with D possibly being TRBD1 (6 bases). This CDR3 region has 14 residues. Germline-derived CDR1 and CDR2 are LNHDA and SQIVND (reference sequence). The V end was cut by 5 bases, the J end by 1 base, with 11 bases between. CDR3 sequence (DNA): TGTGCCAGTAGTGTAACCAGGGGGAACACTGAAGCTTTCTTT. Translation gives CASSVTRGNTEAFF.